The sequence of this T cell receptor (beta chain) was determined in a study of blood T cell repertoires in COVID-19. In the source study's methods: Amplifying reference gene primers gave estimates of nucleated cell counts. The assay was immunoSEQ multiplex PCR, and TCRdb's table has in-frame clones only and misses some. V and J calls and clone size are given by that table; D and trimming were obtained from the DNA. The sample has over 50,000 clones, roughly 80% seen once; the top ten hold 3.5% to 4%. The CDR3 has 14 amino acids. V lost 0 bases and J 5 bases, leaving 8 bases between the germline ends. Germline V CDR1 and CDR2: SEHNR, FQNEAQ (reference sequence). Grouping used clinical history reported by participants in a survey and questionnaire.

The sequencing input was PBMCs or T cells enriched from blood (not recorded which). This clonotype was sampled from a woman aged 40 to 50 with acute COVID-19. The V and J genes are TRBV7-9 and TRBJ1-5; D not resolved. CDR3 DNA: TGTGCCAGCAGCTTAGCAGGCGACTATCAGCCCCAGCATTTT. Its protein product is CASSLAGDYQPQHF.